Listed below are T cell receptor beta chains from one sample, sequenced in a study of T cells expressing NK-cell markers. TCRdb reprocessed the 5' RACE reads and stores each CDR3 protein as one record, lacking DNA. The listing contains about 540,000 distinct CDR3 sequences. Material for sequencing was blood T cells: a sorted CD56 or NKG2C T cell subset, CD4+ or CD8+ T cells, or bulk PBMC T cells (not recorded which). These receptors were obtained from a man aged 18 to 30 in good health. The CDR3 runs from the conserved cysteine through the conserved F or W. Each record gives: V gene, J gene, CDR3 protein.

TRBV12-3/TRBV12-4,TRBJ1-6,CASSLGLRSPLHF
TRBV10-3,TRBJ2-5,CAISPTSVLNKEETQYF
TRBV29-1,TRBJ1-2,CSVTGGLPGYTF
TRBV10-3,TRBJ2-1,CAISTSGLQFF
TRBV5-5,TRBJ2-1,CASSLMLSSYNEQFF
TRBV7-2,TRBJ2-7,CASSPQVGLATSEQYF
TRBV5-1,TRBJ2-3,CASSLKAGGGTDTQYF
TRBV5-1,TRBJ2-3,CASSLERGRQYF
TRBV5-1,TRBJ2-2,CASSLVPSGSPGELFF
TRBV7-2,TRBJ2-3,CASRPAGGSTTDTQYF
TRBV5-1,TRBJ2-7,CASTPSAGTYEQYF
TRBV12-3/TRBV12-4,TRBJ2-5,CASSETDRDQETQYF
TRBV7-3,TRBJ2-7,CASSPTGHSYEQYF
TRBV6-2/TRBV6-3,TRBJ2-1,CASGQGLANEQFF
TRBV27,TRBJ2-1,CASSLRASESYNEQFF
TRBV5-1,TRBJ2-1,CASSLGVGGTGGKNEQFF
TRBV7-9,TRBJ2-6,CASRGGDRVSGANVLTF
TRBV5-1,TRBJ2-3,CASSGTASGSTDTQYF
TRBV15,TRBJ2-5,CATRSPGVETQYF
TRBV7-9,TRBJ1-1,CASRKITMNTEAFF
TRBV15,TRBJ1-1,CATSTQQGNTEAFF
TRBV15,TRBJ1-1,CATSTHGLSNTEAFF
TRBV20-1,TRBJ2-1,CSATGTGGIEQFF
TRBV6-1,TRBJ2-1,CASSRGQGPYNEQFF
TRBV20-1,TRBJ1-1,CSAPGAGGWVNEAFF
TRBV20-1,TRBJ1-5,CSARRSDRLNQPQHF
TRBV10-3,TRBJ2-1,CAINGQDGFNEQFF
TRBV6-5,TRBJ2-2,CASTPGSGRAGELFF
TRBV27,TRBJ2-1,CASSSGGGLLPDLYNEQFF
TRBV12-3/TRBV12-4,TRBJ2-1,CASSLVLLSGGHNEQFF
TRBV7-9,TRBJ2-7,CASSFGLAGEYYEQYF
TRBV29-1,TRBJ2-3,CSVATTSTDTQYF
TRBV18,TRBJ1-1,CASSLGKAGMNTEAFF
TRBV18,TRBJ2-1,CASSPGATMGDEQFF
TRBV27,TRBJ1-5,CASSSHRGGFNQPQHF
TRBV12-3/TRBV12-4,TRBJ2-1,CASSPSGPNYNEQFF
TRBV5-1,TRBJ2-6,CASSFKQGTISSGANVLTF
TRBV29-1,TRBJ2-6,CSVDNVSGANVLTF
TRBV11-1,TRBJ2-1,CASNRDRAKNEQFF
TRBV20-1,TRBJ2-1,CSASETSGVGLSYNEQFF
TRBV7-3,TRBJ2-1,CASSSDYLLAGGYNEQFF
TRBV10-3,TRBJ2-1,CATRLGEGTNEQFF
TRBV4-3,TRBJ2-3,CASSQGRTSGGTDTQYF
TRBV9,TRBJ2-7,CASSVAQRVTYEQYF
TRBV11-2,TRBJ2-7,CARTTGWPFCEQYF
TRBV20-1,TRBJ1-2,CTGGSNNYGYTF
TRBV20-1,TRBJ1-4,CSASGRTGRLLGEKLFF
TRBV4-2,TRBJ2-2,CASSQEDGRRELFF
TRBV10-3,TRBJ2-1,CAISGTTSGRLNEQFF